This TCR beta chain was retrieved from a study of blood T cells in healthy people across ages. General observations from the study: When set beside aged donors, long-lived donors presented more naive CD4+ cells and higher diversity. With age, beta diversity per million T cells declined roughly linearly, significantly by 30 to 40.

In regard to this clonotype: Its antigen remains unidentified.

This CDR3 spans 12 amino acids. CDR1 is DFQATT and CDR2 is SNEGSKA in the germline V gene (reference sequence). Trimming removed 6 bases at V and 7 bases at J, with 15 bases between. Sample-barcoded 5' priming and a J-beta primer mix drove a second PCR of 7 to 11 cycles. Using its own MiXCR run on the 5' RACE reads, TCRdb lists one record per CDR3 protein. The repertoire has about 770,000 distinct CDR3 sequences, around two fifths of them found once; the top ten carry approximately 19%. The chain couples TRBV20-1 to TRBJ1-2; tentatively, D is TRBD1 (5 bases). This sequence originates from a man aged 55 to 70 in good health. Sequencing used blood. CDR3 sequence reads: CSARGTVSGYTF. Written as DNA, the CDR3 is TGCAGTGCCCGTGGGACCGTTAGTGGCTACACCTTC.